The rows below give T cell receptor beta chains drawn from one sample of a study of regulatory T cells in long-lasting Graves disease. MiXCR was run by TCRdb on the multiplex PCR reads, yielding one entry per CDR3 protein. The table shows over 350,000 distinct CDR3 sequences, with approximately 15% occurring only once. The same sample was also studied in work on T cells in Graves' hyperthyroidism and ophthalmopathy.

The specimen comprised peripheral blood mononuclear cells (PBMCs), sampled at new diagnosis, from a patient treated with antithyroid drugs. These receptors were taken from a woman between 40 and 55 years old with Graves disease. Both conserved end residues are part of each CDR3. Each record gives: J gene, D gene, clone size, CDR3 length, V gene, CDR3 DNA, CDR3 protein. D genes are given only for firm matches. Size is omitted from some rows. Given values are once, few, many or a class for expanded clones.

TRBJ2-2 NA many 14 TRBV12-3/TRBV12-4 TGTGCCAGCCGGCCCAGGGGAAACACCGGGGAGCTGTTTTTT CASRPRGNTGELFF
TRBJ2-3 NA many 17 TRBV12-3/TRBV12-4 TGTGCCAGCAGTTCCATAACGGGCGGCACTAGCACAGATACGCAGTATTTT CASSSITGGTSTDTQYF
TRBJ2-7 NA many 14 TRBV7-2 TGTGCCAGCAGCCCCGCCTCAGAGTCGGGGGAGCAGTACTTC CASSPASESGEQYF
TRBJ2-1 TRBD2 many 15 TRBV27 TGTGCCAGCAGTTCCCCGGGACTAGTAGGGTATGAGCAGTTCTTC CASSSPGLVGYEQFF
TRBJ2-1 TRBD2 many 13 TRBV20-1 TGCAGTGCTAGAGCGGGAGGCTGGAATGAGCAGTTCTTC CSARAGGWNEQFF
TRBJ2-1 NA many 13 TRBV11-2 TGTGCCAGCGAGCAGGGCTCCTACAATGAGCAGTTCTTC CASEQGSYNEQFF
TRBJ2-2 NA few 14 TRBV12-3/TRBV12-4 TGTGCCAGCAGTTCCTATAAGCGGTTGGGGGAGCTGTTTTTT CASSSYKRLGELFF
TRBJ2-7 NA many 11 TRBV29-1 TGCAGCGTACTATACAGGGCTGAGCAGTACTTC CSVLYRAEQYF
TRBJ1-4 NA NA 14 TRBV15 TGTGCCACCAGCAGAGGGGGAGGGAATGAAAAACTGTTTTTT CATSRGGGNEKLFF
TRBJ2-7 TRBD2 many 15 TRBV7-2 TGTGCCAGCAGCTTGCGGACTAGCGGCCCCTACGAGCAGTACTTC CASSLRTSGPYEQYF
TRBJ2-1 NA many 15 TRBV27 TGTGCCAATCCCCTCAGGGCCACGTCCTACAATGAGCAGTTCTTC CANPLRATSYNEQFF
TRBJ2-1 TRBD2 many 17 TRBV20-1 TGCAGTGCTAGCGACCTCACGACTAGCGGGAGTATCAATGAGCAGTTCTTC CSASDLTTSGSINEQFF
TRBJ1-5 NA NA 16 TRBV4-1 TGTGCCAGCAGCCCGCGGACAGATTATAGCAATCAGCCCCAGCATTTT CASSPRTDYSNQPQHF
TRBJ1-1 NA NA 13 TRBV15 TGTGCCACCAGCAGACAGGAGAACACTGAAGCTTTCTTT CATSRQENTEAFF
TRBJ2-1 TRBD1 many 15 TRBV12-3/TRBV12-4 TGTGCCAGCAGACTAGGACAGGGGGTCCATCTTGAGCAGTTCTTC CASRLGQGVHLEQFF
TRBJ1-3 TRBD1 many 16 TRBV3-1 TGTGCCAGCAGCCCCGACAGGGGGCTAGCTGGAAACACCATATATTTT CASSPDRGLAGNTIYF
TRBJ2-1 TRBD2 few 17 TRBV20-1 TGCAGTGCTAGACGGACTAGCGCGATGAGCTCCTACAATGAGCAGTTCTTC CSARRTSAMSSYNEQFF
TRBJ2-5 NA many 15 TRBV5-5 TGTGCCAGCAGCTTGACGGGGGCGCTCAGAGAGACCCAGTACTTC CASSLTGALRETQYF
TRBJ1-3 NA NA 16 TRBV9 TGTGCCAGCAGCCCGTTCGGGGACATCTCTGGAAACACCATATATTTT CASSPFGDISGNTIYF
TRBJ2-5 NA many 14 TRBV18 TGTGCCAGCTCACCAGGGGACCTGCCAGAGACCCAGTACTTC CASSPGDLPETQYF
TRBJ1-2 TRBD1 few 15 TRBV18 TGTGCCAGCTCACCGACCGGGACAGGGTCTTATGGCTACACCTTC CASSPTGTGSYGYTF
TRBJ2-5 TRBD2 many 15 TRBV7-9 TGTGCCAGCAGCTGGCGGGAGGGCCGTGAGGAGACCCAGTACTTC CASSWREGREETQYF
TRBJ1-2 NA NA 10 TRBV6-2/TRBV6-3 TGTGCCACCTTTATGGATGGCTACACCTTC CATFMDGYTF
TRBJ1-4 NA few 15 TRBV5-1 TGCGCCAGCAGCTTGGAGGATACAACTAATGAAAAACTGTTTTTT CASSLEDTTNEKLFF
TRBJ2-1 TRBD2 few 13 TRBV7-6 TGTGCCAGCAGCTTCAGCGGGAGGGTTGAGCAGTTCTTC CASSFSGRVEQFF
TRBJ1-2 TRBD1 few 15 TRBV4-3 TGCGCCAGCAGCCAAACAGGGGGCGCCGGGGATGGCTACACCTTC CASSQTGGAGDGYTF
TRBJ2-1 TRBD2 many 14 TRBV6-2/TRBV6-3 TGTGCCAGCAGTAGCGGGACTGAATACAATGAGCAGTTCTTC CASSSGTEYNEQFF